The 24 T cell receptor beta chains below all came from one sample that was sequenced in a study of regulatory T cells in long-lasting Graves disease. The sample's time point: persistent/refractory GD, antithyroid drugs over 5 years with positive TRAb. The TCR library was made from RNA extracted from PBMCs. CDR3-region Arm-PCR and iRepertoire HTBI primers produced the TCR beta libraries. Each CDR3 protein gets one entry after TCRdb re-called the multiplex PCR reads with MiXCR. This sample yields approximately 350,000 distinct CDR3 sequences, of which roughly 24% are seen a single time; around a quarter belongs to the top ten. The starting material was peripheral blood mononuclear cells (PBMCs), obtained when the disease was refractory, from a patient treated with antithyroid drugs. The source of these receptors is a woman aged 40 to 49 with Graves disease.

The V call is TRBV7-6, the J call TRBJ2-1, with 10 nucleotides matching TRBD2. The V segment lost 8 bases and the J segment 4 bases; nucleotides outside the gene matches: 2. In germline, CDR1 is SGHVS, CDR2 FNYEAQ. The CDR3 has 13 amino acids. The DNA of the CDR3 is TGTGCCAGCTCTAGCGGGAGATACAATGAGCAGTTCTTC. This gives the protein CASSSGRYNEQFF. Drawing the rest from reference TRBV7-6 and TRBJ2-1, the complete variable domain is GAGVSQSPRYKVTKRGQDVALRCDPISGHVSLYWYRQALGQGPEFLTYFNYEAQQDKSGLPNDRFSAERPEGSISTLTIQRTEQRDSAMYRCASSSGRYNEQFFGPGTRLTVL.

CDR3 sequence reads: CAIKGTSSASYNEQFF. The CDR3 bases are TGTGCCATCAAAGGGACTAGCAGTGCCTCCTACAATGAGCAGTTCTTC. This sequence joins TRBV10-3 and TRBJ2-1; 9 bases map to TRBD2. Germline lookup yields CDR1 ENHRY and CDR2 SYGVKD. Losses at the gene ends were 7 bases for V and 0 bases for J; bases not matched to a gene: 7. The CDR3 is made up of 16 amino acids.

The gene calls are TRBV6-1 and TRBJ1-1; TRBD1 aligns across 9 bases. V dropped 6 bases and J dropped 4; count of bases not matched to a gene: 6. CDR3 size: 14 residues. Germline V CDR1 and CDR2: MNHNS, SASEGT. CDR3 residues: CASRTGGRSTEAFF. The CDR3 region has the DNA TGTGCCAGCAGAACAGGGGGCAGAAGCACTGAAGCTTTCTTT.

This clonotype showed up just once. DNA of the CDR3: TGTGCCAGCAGCCCGGGACTAGCGGGAAGCTCCTACGAGCAGTACTTC. Its protein is CASSPGLAGSSYEQYF. The V call is TRBV28, the J call TRBJ2-7, with TRBD2 matching 13 bases. CDR3 length equals 16 residues. The V segment lost 6 bases and the J segment 0 bases; nucleotides outside the gene matches: 5. Germline V gene lookup returns CDR1 MDHEN and CDR2 SYDVKM. The full variable domain, with the rest looked up from reference TRBV28 and TRBJ2-7, is DVKVTQSSRYLVKRTGEKVFLECVQDMDHENMFWYRQDPGLGLRLIYFSYDVKMKEKGDIPEGYSVSREKKERFSLILESASTNQTSMYLCASSPGLAGSSYEQYFGPGTRLTVT.

On this clonotype itself: Mismatch with germline at one junction end may stem from a read error. This chain links TRBV3-1 with TRBJ1-1; D uncertain. The CDR3 covers 12 residues. Germline V gene sequence: CDR1 LGHDT, CDR2 YNNKEL (reference sequence). The CDR3 bases are TGTGCCGGCAGCCAAGATCGGGGAGGAGCTTTCTTT. The encoded protein is CAGSQDRGGAFF.

This clonotype was found many times. The V gene is TRBV2, the J gene TRBJ1-1; D ambiguous. Germline CDR1 SNHLY, CDR2 FYNNEI. Deletions cut 2 bases from V and 2 bases from J, with 6 bases between. The CDR3 length is 13 residues. The CDR3 DNA reads as TGTGCCAGCAGTGAACTGGGCAACACTGAAGCTTTCTTT. This gives the protein CASSELGNTEAFF.

The rearrangement links TRBV29-1 to TRBJ1-1; D call uncertain. CDR1 SQVTM and CDR2 ANQGSEA come from the germline V gene. The CDR3 consists of 13 residues. Trimming removed 0 bases at V and 5 bases at J, with 10 bases between. CDR3 loop: CSVEEGHGTEAFF. The CDR3 DNA reads as TGCAGCGTTGAAGAGGGCCATGGGACTGAAGCTTTCTTT.

The chain couples TRBV2 to TRBJ2-2, with 7 bases fitting TRBD1. J gave up 8 bases and V 4 bases, and 4 bases lay outside the gene matches. This CDR3 region has 13 residues. The germline CDR1 and CDR2 sequences are SNHLY and FYNNEI. In DNA form, the CDR3 reads TGTGCCAGCAGTGCACAGGGGTCGGGGGAGCTGTTTTTT. It translates to CASSAQGSGELFF.

This clonotype was detected many times. This chain connects TRBV28 to TRBJ2-2; D unclear. Per germline, CDR1 MDHEN and CDR2 SYDVKM. The CDR3 extends over 15 amino acids. With 3 bases removed from V and 5 bases from J, the gap between germline ends came to 13 bases. As DNA, the CDR3 is TGTGCCAGCAGTTTGTCGGTACAATCGACCGGGGAGCTGTTTTTT. As protein: CASSLSVQSTGELFF.

This clonotype showed up many times. The chain employs TRBV28 and TRBJ2-5; D possibly corresponds to TRBD2 (5 bases). The length of the CDR3 is 11 residues. Trimming removed 5 bases at V and 5 bases at J, with 6 bases between. From germline, CDR1 is MDHEN and CDR2 SYDVKM. The CDR3 region is CASSTGETQYF. CDR3 sequence (DNA): TGTGCCAGCAGTACGGGGGAGACCCAGTACTTC.

This clonotype showed up many times. This chain connects TRBV6-1 to TRBJ2-5; a weak D match, TRBD1 (5 bases). The CDR3 loop spans 15 amino acids. V gave up 7 bases and J gave up 2 bases, with 17 bases separating them. From germline, CDR1 is MNHNS and CDR2 SASEGT. Here the CDR3 DNA reads TGTGCCAGCACCCAGATTGTGACAGTGCAAGAGACCCAGTACTTC. Translated: CASTQIVTVQETQYF.

This chain joins TRBV7-3 and TRBJ2-7; tentatively, D is TRBD2 (6 bases). From germline, CDR1 is SGHTA and CDR2 FQGTGA. The V end was cut by 4 bases, the J end by 7 bases, with 14 bases between. The length of the CDR3 is 13 residues. CDR3 sequence reads: CASSWAGGGEQYF. The CDR3 nucleotides read TGTGCCAGCAGCTGGGCCGGGGGAGGAGAGCAGTACTTC.

This clonotype was found many times. The V call is TRBV20-1, the J call TRBJ2-5; D may be TRBD1 or TRBD2 (5 bases each). Trimming shortened V by 3 bases and J by 7 bases, and 15 bases separated the two germline ends. The CDR3 runs to 13 residues. In germline, CDR1 is DFQATT, CDR2 SNEGSKA (reference sequence). The CDR3 nucleotides read TGCAGTGCTAGCGTCGACGGGACGGGGACCCAGTACTTC. This translates into CSASVDGTGTQYF.

A few counts support this clonotype. CDR3 bases: TGTGCCAGCAGCTTGTCCCAGCGGGAAGCTTTCTTT. Encoded protein: CASSLSQREAFF. V gene TRBV5-6 combines with J gene TRBJ1-1; D remains unclear. Germline CDR1 and CDR2: SGHDT and YYEEEE. The V gene lost 1 base and the J gene lost 8 bases, with 9 bases spanning the gap. This CDR3 is built from 12 residues.

In regard to this clonotype: A read error may produce the germline difference seen at one junction end. The chain recombines TRBV12-3 or TRBV12-4 with TRBJ2-1; 7 nucleotides match TRBD2. The CDR3 extends over 13 amino acids. The CDR3 loop reads CASSLAAYNEQFF. The CDR3 nucleotides read TGTGCCAGCAGTCTAGCGGCGTACAATGAGCAGTTCTTC.

This clonotype was counted a few times. The chain recombines TRBV24-1 with TRBJ2-4; maybe TRBD1 (6 bases). This CDR3 comprises 15 residues. The V gene lost 6 bases and the J gene lost 2 bases, with 13 bases spanning the gap. Germline loops: CDR1 KGHDR, CDR2 SFDVKD. CDR3 nucleotides: TGTGCCACCAGTAGCACAGGGTCTCCCAAAAACATTCAGTACTTC. Protein: CATSSTGSPKNIQYF.

With respect to this clonotype: This may be a read error: a much more frequent sequence differs by one nucleotide. The chain employs TRBV28 and TRBJ2-2; TRBD1 agrees at 9 bases. This CDR3 contains 16 residues. The germline V gene encodes CDR1 MDHEN and CDR2 SYDVKM. CDR3: CTSSIPGQGLPGELFF. The CDR3, as DNA: TGTACCAGCAGTATACCGGGACAGGGTCTACCCGGGGAGCTGTTTTTT.

The chain is built from TRBV20-1 and TRBJ2-1; D could derive from TRBD1 or TRBD2 (5 bases each). The V end lost 5 bases, the J end lost 9 bases, and 8 bases lay between the germline ends. The CDR3 contains 10 residues. CDR1 is DFQATT and CDR2 is SNEGSKA in the germline V gene (reference sequence). Here the CDR3 reads CSAGTVEQFF. The CDR3, as DNA: TGCAGTGCTGGGACCGTTGAGCAGTTCTTC.

This clonotype was counted many times. The junction departs from germline at one end; a sequencing error may be responsible. The chain recombines TRBV5-1 with TRBJ2-7, with 9 bases aligning to TRBD1. In germline, CDR1 is SGHRS, CDR2 YFSETQ. This CDR3 has 14 amino acids. CDR3 region: CASSSQTGGYEQYF. CDR3 nucleotides: TGTGCCAGCAGTTCCCAGACAGGGGGCTACGAGCAGTACTTC.

The rearrangement uses TRBV5-1 and TRBJ2-1; 7 nucleotides line up with TRBD1. V trimming: 3 bases; J trimming: 0 bases; junction bases outside the gene matches: 3. The germline CDR1 and CDR2 sequences are SGHRS and YFSETQ. The CDR3 covers 15 residues. The CDR3 nucleotides read TGCGCCAGCAGCTCCCGGACAGGCTCCTACAATGAGCAGTTCTTC. Translating it yields CASSSRTGSYNEQFF.

There are many counts of this clonotype. The chain is built from TRBV6-2 or TRBV6-3 and TRBJ2-7; TRBD2 matches 8 bases. This CDR3 has 15 amino acids. The V segment lost 0 bases and the J segment 5 bases; nucleotides outside the gene matches: 6. Germline CDR1 and CDR2: MNHEY and SVGEGT. CDR3 sequence: CASSYSFSGINEQYF. In nucleotides, the CDR3 is TGTGCCAGCAGTTACTCGTTTAGCGGGATAAACGAGCAGTACTTC.

This clonotype was seen at least ten times. The chain has TRBV19 and TRBJ2-7; possible D gene TRBD2, 5 bases. The CDR3 totals 14 residues. The germline gives CDR1 LNHDA, CDR2 SQIVND (reference sequence). The germline V and J ends were trimmed by 0 bases and 6 bases, with 12 bases remaining between them. In nucleotides, the CDR3 is TGTGCCAGTAGTATAGATCTTAGCAGCGGCGAGCAGTACTTC. Its translation is CASSIDLSSGEQYF.

This clonotype was observed many times. CDR3 in amino acids: CASSFGPPQGGYGYTF. In DNA, the CDR3 is TGTGCCAGCAGTTTTGGGCCCCCACAGGGGGGATATGGCTACACCTTC. The chain combines TRBV27 with TRBJ1-2, with 8 bases identical to TRBD1. V was pared by 3 bases and J by 5 bases, with 11 bases of the junction left unmatched. The CDR3 has 16 residues. The germline V gene has CDR1 MNHEY and CDR2 SMNVEV (reference sequence).

The chain employs TRBV25-1 and TRBJ1-1; D remains unclear. The V gene lost 1 base and the J gene lost 6 bases, with 12 bases spanning the gap. Germline CDR1 reads MGHDK; CDR2 reads SYGVNS. The CDR3 loop spans 14 amino acids. This CDR3 reads CASSESEYFPEAFF. The CDR3 DNA is TGTGCCAGCAGTGAATCGGAGTACTTCCCTGAAGCTTTCTTT.